The 25 T cell receptor beta chains below were found in one sample sequenced in a study of post-analysis software for immune sequencing data. TCR beta cDNA libraries included unique molecular identifiers. TCRdb reprocessed the PCR reads with MiXCR, giving one entry per CDR3 protein. The table includes about 460,000 distinct CDR3 sequences, approximately 46% detected once. These TCRs are of unknown antigen specificity. Findings and limits, study-wide: Controls had lower frequencies than patients of 4 or 5 TRBV segments, which included TRBV5-6, TRBV5-1 and TRBV20-1.

Specimen: blood. The receptors originated from a girl between 5 and 17 years old with multiple sclerosis.

The chain recombines TRBV20-1 with TRBJ2-7; TRBD2 might be the D (5 bases). The length of the CDR3 is 12 residues. With 5 bases removed from V and 4 bases from J, the gap between germline ends came to 12 bases. Germline-derived CDR1 and CDR2 are DFQATT and SNEGSKA (reference sequence). In DNA, the CDR3 is TGCAGTGCTCGCCGGGATGTGTACGAGCAGTACTTC. This gives the protein CSARRDVYEQYF.

J is TRBJ2-5 and V is TRBV5-1; unclear D gene. The end of the DNA fits TRBJ2-4 better, so the J call may be wrong. CDR1 is SGHRS, CDR2 YFSETQ, per germline. The CDR3 is 14 residues long. The CDR3 nucleotides are TGCGCCAGCAGCCACGTCGAGGCCAAAAACATTCAGTACTTC. The encoded protein is CASSHVEAKNIQYF.

The count of this clonotype is one. The genes are TRBV5-5 and TRBJ2-3; maybe TRBD2 (5 bases). Germline values: CDR1 SGHKS, CDR2 YYEKEE (reference sequence). Trimming left V 2 bases short and J 2 bases short, with 12 bases between. This CDR3 spans 15 amino acids. CDR3 nucleotides: TGTGCCAGCAGCTTACAGCGGCCCCTCACAGATACGCAGTATTTT. This codes for CASSLQRPLTDTQYF.

The V and J genes are TRBV28 and TRBJ2-5; 12 bases fit TRBD2. Germline trimming cut 2 bases from V and 5 bases from J; bases unmatched to any gene: 15. Germline assignment: CDR1 MDHEN and CDR2 SYDVKM. This CDR3 is 19 amino acids long. The CDR3 loop is CASSLLPLRLAGAHETQYF. The CDR3 DNA reads TGTGCCAGCAGTTTACTCCCCCTACGACTAGCGGGAGCACACGAGACCCAGTACTTC.

V and J are TRBV9 and TRBJ2-7; 9 nucleotides line up with TRBD2. Germline lookup yields CDR1 SGDLS and CDR2 YYNGEE. CDR3 size: 14 residues. V lost 3 bases to trimming and J lost 0 bases; unmatched junction nucleotides: 1. In nucleotides, the CDR3 is TGTGCCAGCAGCGCGACTAGCGGCTCCTACGAGCAGTACTTC. Translation gives CASSATSGSYEQYF.

This clonotype is a singleton in its sample. The chain joins TRBV12-3 or TRBV12-4 to TRBJ1-6; D unclear. This CDR3 has 14 residues. V lost 6 bases and J lost 5, with 11 bases in between. CDR3: CASSLDGDNSPLHF. CDR3 coding DNA: TGTGCCAGCAGCCTTGACGGAGATAATTCACCCCTCCACTTT.

The V and J genes are TRBV7-6 and TRBJ2-3; 10 bases map to TRBD2. The V gene end was trimmed by 6 bases and the J gene end by 5 bases; junction bases not matched to a gene: 17. The CDR3 is made up of 18 amino acids. Germline V gene sequence: CDR1 SGHVS, CDR2 FNYEAQ. CDR3 amino acids: CASRSGSGRAVREDTQYF. CDR3 DNA sequence: TGTGCCAGCAGGTCGGGGAGCGGGAGGGCCGTGAGGGAAGATACGCAGTATTTT.

This clonotype appeared a few times. The V gene is TRBV6-5, the J gene TRBJ1-5; 8 bases are shared with TRBD1. The length of the CDR3 is 14 residues. Trimming took 6 bases from V and 2 from J; bases not matched to a gene: 3. In germline, CDR1 is MNHEY, CDR2 SVGAGI. The CDR3 DNA reads TGTGCCAGCAGAGACAGGGGCGGCAATCAGCCCCAGCATTTT. Translated: CASRDRGGNQPQHF.

The CDR3 DNA reads as TGTGCCAGCAGCTCGCGGGGGAGGGGCGATGAGCAGTTCTTC. Translating gives CASSSRGRGDEQFF. The chain is built from TRBV7-9 and TRBJ2-1; 7 nucleotides match TRBD2. V dropped 4 bases and J dropped 8; count of bases not matched to a gene: 8. Germline CDR1 is SEHNR and CDR2 is FQNEAQ (reference sequence). The CDR3 runs to 14 residues.

Only a few counts were recorded for this clonotype. The V call is TRBV7-3, the J call TRBJ2-1; 9 bases align to TRBD2. With 3 bases clipped from V and 9 bases from J, the junction kept 3 bases outside the gene matches. The CDR3 consists of 13 residues. Germline CDR1 SGHTA, CDR2 FQGTGA. The CDR3 loop reads CASSFASGAEQFF. In DNA form, the CDR3 reads TGTGCCAGCAGCTTCGCTAGCGGGGCTGAGCAGTTCTTC.

The rearrangement uses TRBV5-1 and TRBJ2-1; D may match TRBD1 or TRBD2 (5 bases each). Trimming shortened V by 4 bases and J by 9 bases, and 17 bases separated the two germline ends. CDR3 size: 14 residues. In germline, CDR1 is SGHRS, CDR2 YFSETQ. The CDR3 is CASSPRGSGTEQFF. The CDR3 DNA reads TGCGCCAGCAGCCCGAGGGGAAGCGGTACTGAGCAGTTCTTC.

With respect to this clonotype: Compared with germline, one end of the junction differs, possibly owing to a read error. The chain employs TRBV7-2 and TRBJ1-4; a possible D gene is TRBD1 (6 bases). The CDR3 totals 14 residues. Germline CDR1 reads SGHTA; CDR2 reads FQGNSA. The CDR3 DNA is TGTGTCAGCAGCTTACAGGGTAGTCATGAAAAACTGTTTTTT. Translation gives CVSSLQGSHEKLFF.

This clonotype was counted a few times. The chain joins TRBV29-1 to TRBJ2-3; tentative D call: TRBD1 (6 bases). Germline V gene lookup returns CDR1 SQVTM and CDR2 ANQGSEA. Trimming removed 5 bases at V and 0 bases at J, with 12 bases between. The CDR3 runs to 14 residues. CDR3 DNA sequence: TGCAGCGTTTTGTCGCAGGGGAGCACAGATACGCAGTATTTT. Amino acids: CSVLSQGSTDTQYF.

The rearrangement joins TRBV25-1 to TRBJ2-3; 7 bases agree with TRBD1. Germline-derived CDR1 and CDR2 are MGHDK and SYGVNS. There are 13 residues in the CDR3. J lost 5 bases, V lost 4 bases, and 3 bases had no gene match. CDR3 loop: CASSANRGDTQYF. CDR3 nucleotide sequence: TGTGCCAGCAGTGCTAACAGGGGAGATACGCAGTATTTT.

This clonotype was seen more than once but under ten times. V and J are TRBV5-1 and TRBJ2-7, with D perhaps matching TRBD1 (6 bases). From germline, CDR1 is SGHRS and CDR2 YFSETQ. Trimming left V 5 bases short and J 4 bases short, with 10 bases between. This CDR3 region has 12 residues. The CDR3 spells CASRRTVYEQYF. CDR3 in DNA: TGCGCCAGCAGAAGGACAGTATACGAGCAGTACTTC.

This clonotype occurred a few times. The chain links TRBV7-3 to TRBJ1-1; TRBD1 matches at 7 bases. Germline V lookup: CDR1 SGHTA, CDR2 FQGTGA. With 1 base clipped from V and 4 bases from J, the junction kept 3 bases outside the gene matches. CDR3 length equals 14 residues. The CDR3 spells CASSLSRGTTEAFF. The CDR3 bases are TGTGCCAGCAGCTTAAGCAGGGGGACCACTGAAGCTTTCTTT.

The chain links TRBV15 to TRBJ2-7; the match to TRBD2 covers 10 bases. Germline values: CDR1 LNHNV, CDR2 YYDKDF (reference sequence). The junction had 3 bases not matched to a gene; V was cut back by 1 base and J by 0 bases. The CDR3 is made up of 16 amino acids. In DNA form, the CDR3 reads TGTGCCACCAGCAGAGCCGGACTAGCGGCCTCCTACGAGCAGTACTTC. Amino acid sequence: CATSRAGLAASYEQYF.

The rearrangement uses TRBV5-1 and TRBJ2-7; perhaps TRBD1 as D (6 bases). The CDR3 contains 14 residues. Trimming pared 7 bases from V and 2 bases from J, leaving 16 bases between. Germline V CDR1 and CDR2: SGHRS, YFSETQ. This chain's CDR3 is CASGQSSLPYEQYF. In nucleotides, the CDR3 is TGCGCCAGCGGACAGTCCTCTCTGCCCTACGAGCAGTACTTC.

A few counts support this clonotype. The chain recombines TRBV29-1 with TRBJ1-2; D is undetermined. Germline V lookup: CDR1 SQVTM, CDR2 ANQGSEA. The CDR3 extends over 13 amino acids. Between the trimmed V and J ends, which lost 4 bases and 0 bases, there was a span of 9 bases. Written as DNA, the CDR3 is TGCAGCGTTGGCCGGACTTCTAACTATGGCTACACCTTC. It specifies CSVGRTSNYGYTF. The complete variable domain, with remaining parts taken from reference TRBV29-1 and TRBJ1-2, reads SAVISQKPSRDICQRGTSLTIQCQVDSQVTMMFWYRQQPGQSLTLIATANQGSEATYESGFVIDKFPISRPNLTFSTLTVSNMSPEDSSIYLCSVGRTSNYGYTFGSGTRLTVV.

This clonotype was seen a few times. CDR3 bases: TGCAGTGCTAAGGGACAGGGGTTATTCAATGAGCAGTTCTTC. This encodes CSAKGQGLFNEQFF. This chain joins TRBV20-1 and TRBJ2-1; 10 positions match TRBD1. CDR1 is DFQATT, CDR2 SNEGSKA, per germline (reference sequence). The ends lost 4 bases at V and 6 bases at J; junction bases unmatched: 6. The CDR3 sequence is 14 residues long.

This chain connects TRBV6-5 to TRBJ2-7, with TRBD2 identical over 10 bases. The germline gives CDR1 MNHEY, CDR2 SVGAGI. V lost 4 bases to trimming and J lost 1 base; unmatched junction nucleotides: 7. This CDR3 has 16 residues. For the CDR3, the DNA is TGTGCCAGCAGTTGGTCTAGCGGGAGTACGTCCTACGAGCAGTACTTC. This translates into CASSWSSGSTSYEQYF.

The chain employs TRBV25-1 and TRBJ2-3; TRBD2 matches at 12 bases. This CDR3 comprises 14 residues. Germline loops: CDR1 MGHDK, CDR2 SYGVNS. The trim removed 8 bases at V and 5 bases at J, leaving 5 bases unmatched. The CDR3 DNA reads TGTGCCAGCGGGCTAGCGGGAGGGGGAGATACGCAGTATTTT. This encodes CASGLAGGGDTQYF.

This chain links TRBV7-2 with TRBJ2-4; D is uncertain. CDR1 SGHTA and CDR2 FQGNSA come from the germline V gene. This CDR3 has 18 amino acids. Trimming shortened V by 1 base and J by 0 bases, and 16 bases separated the two germline ends. The CDR3, as DNA: TGTGCCAGCAGCTTAGTGAGAGGCAGACTCATAGCCAAAAACATTCAGTACTTC. Protein product: CASSLVRGRLIAKNIQYF.

This rearrangement joins TRBV28 to TRBJ2-1, with a tentative D call TRBD2 (6 bases). CDR3 size: 12 residues. Germline-derived CDR1 and CDR2 are MDHEN and SYDVKM. V was pared by 3 bases and J by 8 bases, with 8 bases between. The CDR3, as DNA: TGTGCCAGCAGTTTCCGCGGGGATGAGCAGTTCTTC. It encodes CASSFRGDEQFF.

The rearrangement joins TRBV5-1 to TRBJ2-3, with TRBD2 identical over 12 bases. This CDR3 spans 17 amino acids. V shed 0 bases, J shed 2 bases, and the junction held 4 bases outside the gene matches. CDR1 is SGHRS, CDR2 YFSETQ, per germline. CDR3 region: CASSLVTSGGLTDTQYF. CDR3 DNA sequence: TGCGCCAGCAGCTTGGTGACTAGCGGGGGACTCACAGATACGCAGTATTTT.